This T cell receptor (beta chain) comes out of a study of identical twins. Through template switching, a universal primer site was introduced, and the cDNA contained unique molecular identifiers. One entry per CDR3 protein results from TCRdb running MiXCR on the 5' RACE reads. The sample lists 450,000 or so distinct CDR3 sequences, 24% occurring once. Findings of the study overall: In drawing conclusions, the study used cross-sectional statistical analysis and did not follow the same donors.

Regarding this clonotype: What it binds is unknown.

This CDR3 is built from 12 residues. Looked up from germline, CDR1 is SGHRS and CDR2 is YFSETQ. V was shortened by 1 base and J by 9 bases, with 10 bases between the two germline ends. This sample was also put to use in a study of T cells expressing NK-cell markers. Turning to that study: A handful of donors showed these clonotypes also leading the CD3+CD56-NKG2C+ fraction.

The chain links TRBV5-1 to TRBJ1-2; no definite D call. The sequence was obtained from a woman under 30 in good health. Sequencing input: CD4+ T cells sorted from blood. CDR3 sequence reads: CASSLNADSYTF. CDR3 bases: TGCGCCAGCAGCTTGAACGCGGATAGCTACACCTTC. The full variable domain, completed using reference TRBV5-1 and TRBJ1-2, is KAGVTQTPRYLIKTRGQQVTLSCSPISGHRSVSWYQQTPGQGLQFLFEYFSETQRNKGNFPGRFSGRQFSNSRSEMNVSTLELGDSALYLCASSLNADSYTFGSGTRLTVV.